This TCR beta chain was recovered during a study of OX40 agonist ivuxolimab in advanced cancers. Background on the study: Those enrolled were roughly 85% male, with a mean age of about 66 years and ages from about 20 to 85.

Assay: immunoSEQ multiplex PCR; the TCRdb copy retains only in-frame clones and omits some. The sample shows tens of thousands of clones, 89% of them seen only once. The starting material was CD4+ or CD8+ T cells sorted from blood, obtained in a trial of the OX40 agonist ivuxolimab. This sequence originates from an adult with an advanced solid tumor such as melanoma, head and neck, liver or kidney cancer.

The chain's CDR3 is CATSGAGPSNTGELFF. DNA of the CDR3: TGTGCCACCTCGGGGGCGGGCCCCTCGAACACCGGGGAGCTGTTTTTT. This chain links TRBV11-3 with TRBJ2-2; D assignment may be TRBD1 or TRBD2 (6 bases each). Trimming shortened V by 10 bases and J by 0 bases, and 18 bases separated the two germline ends. Germline CDR1 SGHNT, CDR2 YENEEA. This CDR3 comprises 16 residues.